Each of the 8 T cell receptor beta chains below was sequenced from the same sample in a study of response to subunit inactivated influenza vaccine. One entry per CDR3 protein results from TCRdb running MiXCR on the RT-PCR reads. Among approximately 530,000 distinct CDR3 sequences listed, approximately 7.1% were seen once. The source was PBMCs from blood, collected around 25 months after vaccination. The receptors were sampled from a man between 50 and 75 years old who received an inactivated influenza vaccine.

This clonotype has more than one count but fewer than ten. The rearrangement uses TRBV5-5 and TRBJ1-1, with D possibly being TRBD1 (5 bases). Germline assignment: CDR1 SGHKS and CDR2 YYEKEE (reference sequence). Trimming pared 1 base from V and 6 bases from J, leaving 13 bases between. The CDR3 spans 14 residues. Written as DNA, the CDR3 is TGTGCCAGCAGCTTGTTACGGCAGGGTTCTGAAGCTTTCTTT. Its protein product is CASSLLRQGSEAFF.

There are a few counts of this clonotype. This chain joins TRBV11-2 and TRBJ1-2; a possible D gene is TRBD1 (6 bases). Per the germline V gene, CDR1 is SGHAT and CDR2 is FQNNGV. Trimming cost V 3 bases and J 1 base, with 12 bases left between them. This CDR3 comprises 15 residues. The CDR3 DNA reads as TGTGCCAGCAGCTTTGGTGAAGGGGGTAACTATGGCTACACCTTC. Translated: CASSFGEGGNYGYTF.

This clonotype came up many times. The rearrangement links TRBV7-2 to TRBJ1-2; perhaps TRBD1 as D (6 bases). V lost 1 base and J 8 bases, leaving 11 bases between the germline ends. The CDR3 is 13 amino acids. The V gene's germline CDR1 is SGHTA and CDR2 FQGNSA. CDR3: CASSLVPGEGYTF. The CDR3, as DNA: TGTGCCAGCAGCTTAGTCCCAGGGGAAGGCTACACCTTC.

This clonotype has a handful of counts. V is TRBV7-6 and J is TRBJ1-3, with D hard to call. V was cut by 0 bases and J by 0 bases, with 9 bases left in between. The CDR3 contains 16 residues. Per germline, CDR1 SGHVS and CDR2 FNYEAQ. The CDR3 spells CASSLAWSSSGNTIYF. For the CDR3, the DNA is TGTGCCAGCAGCTTAGCCTGGAGTAGCTCTGGAAACACCATATATTTT.

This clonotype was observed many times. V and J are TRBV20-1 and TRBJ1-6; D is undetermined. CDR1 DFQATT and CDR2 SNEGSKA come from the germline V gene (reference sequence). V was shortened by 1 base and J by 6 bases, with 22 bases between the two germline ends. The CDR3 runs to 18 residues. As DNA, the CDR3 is TGCAGTGCTAGAGGTCCAAGTTCGTCACGGTTATTTAATTCACCCCTCCACTTT. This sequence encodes CSARGPSSSRLFNSPLHF.

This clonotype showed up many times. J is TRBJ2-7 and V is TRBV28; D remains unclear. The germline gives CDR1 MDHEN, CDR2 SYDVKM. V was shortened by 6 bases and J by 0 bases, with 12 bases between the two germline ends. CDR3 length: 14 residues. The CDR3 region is CASRTPLTSYEQYF. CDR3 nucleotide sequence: TGTGCCAGCAGGACGCCACTTACCTCCTACGAGCAGTACTTC.

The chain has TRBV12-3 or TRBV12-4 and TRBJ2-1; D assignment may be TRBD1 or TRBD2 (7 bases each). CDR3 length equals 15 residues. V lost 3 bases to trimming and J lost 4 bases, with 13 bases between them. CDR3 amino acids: CASSFAGGGYNEQFF. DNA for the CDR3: TGTGCCAGCAGTTTCGCAGGGGGGGGATACAATGAGCAGTTCTTC.

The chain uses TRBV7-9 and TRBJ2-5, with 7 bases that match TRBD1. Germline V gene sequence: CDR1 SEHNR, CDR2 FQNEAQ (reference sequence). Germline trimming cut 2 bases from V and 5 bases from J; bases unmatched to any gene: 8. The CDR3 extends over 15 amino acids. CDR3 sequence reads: CASSLKGAIGETQYF. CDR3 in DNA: TGTGCCAGCAGCTTAAAGGGGGCTATTGGGGAGACCCAGTACTTC.